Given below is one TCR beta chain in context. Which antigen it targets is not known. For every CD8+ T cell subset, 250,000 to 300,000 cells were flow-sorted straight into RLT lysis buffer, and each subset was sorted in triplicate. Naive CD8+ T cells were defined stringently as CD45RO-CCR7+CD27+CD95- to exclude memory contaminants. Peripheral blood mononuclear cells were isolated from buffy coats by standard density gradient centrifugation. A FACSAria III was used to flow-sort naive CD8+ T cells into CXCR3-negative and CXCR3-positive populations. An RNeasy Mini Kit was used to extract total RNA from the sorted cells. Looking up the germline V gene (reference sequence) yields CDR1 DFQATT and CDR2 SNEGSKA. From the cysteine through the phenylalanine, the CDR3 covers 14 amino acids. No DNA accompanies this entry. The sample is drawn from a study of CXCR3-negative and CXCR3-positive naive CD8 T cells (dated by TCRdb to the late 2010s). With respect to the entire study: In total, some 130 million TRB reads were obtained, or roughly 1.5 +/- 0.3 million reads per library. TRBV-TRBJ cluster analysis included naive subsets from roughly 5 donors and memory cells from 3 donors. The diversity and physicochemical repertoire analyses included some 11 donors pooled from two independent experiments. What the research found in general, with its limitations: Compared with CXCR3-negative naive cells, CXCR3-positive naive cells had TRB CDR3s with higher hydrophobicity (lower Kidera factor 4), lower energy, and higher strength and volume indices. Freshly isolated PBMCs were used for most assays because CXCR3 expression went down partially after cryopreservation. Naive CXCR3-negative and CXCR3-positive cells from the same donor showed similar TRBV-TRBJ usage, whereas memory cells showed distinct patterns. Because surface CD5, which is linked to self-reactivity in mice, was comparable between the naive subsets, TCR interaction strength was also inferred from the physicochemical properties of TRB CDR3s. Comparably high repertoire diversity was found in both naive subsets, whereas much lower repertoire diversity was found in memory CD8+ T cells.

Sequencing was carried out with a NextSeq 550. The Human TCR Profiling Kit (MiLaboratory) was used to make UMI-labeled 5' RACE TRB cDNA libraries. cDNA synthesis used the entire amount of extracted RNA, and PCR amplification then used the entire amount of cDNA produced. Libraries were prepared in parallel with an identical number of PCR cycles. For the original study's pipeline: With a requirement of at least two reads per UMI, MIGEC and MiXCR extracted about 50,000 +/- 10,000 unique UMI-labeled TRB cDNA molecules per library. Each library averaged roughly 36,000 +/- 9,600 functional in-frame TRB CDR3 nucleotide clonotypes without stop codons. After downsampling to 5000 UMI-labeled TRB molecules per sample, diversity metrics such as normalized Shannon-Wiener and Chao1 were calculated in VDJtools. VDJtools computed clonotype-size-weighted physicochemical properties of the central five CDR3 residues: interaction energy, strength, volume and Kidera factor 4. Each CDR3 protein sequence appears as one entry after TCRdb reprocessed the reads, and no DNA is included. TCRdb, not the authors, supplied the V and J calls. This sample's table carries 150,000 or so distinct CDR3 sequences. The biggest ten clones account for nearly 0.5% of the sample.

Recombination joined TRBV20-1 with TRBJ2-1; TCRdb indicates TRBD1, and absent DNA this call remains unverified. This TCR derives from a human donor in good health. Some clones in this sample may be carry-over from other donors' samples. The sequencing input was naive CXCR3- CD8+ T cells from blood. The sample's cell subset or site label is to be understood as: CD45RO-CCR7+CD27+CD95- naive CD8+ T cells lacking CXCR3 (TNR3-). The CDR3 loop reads CSALNRFHYNEQFF.